This TCR beta chain was found in a study of cytomegalovirus exposure and HLA in healthy donors. The PCR used 60 Vbeta and 13 Jbeta primers. Profiling relied on immunoSEQ multiplex PCR, and the TCRdb table lists in-frame clones only, not all of them. The profile covers under 100,000 clones, with around 79% appearing a single time and around an eighth taken by the ten largest. Note on this clone: The antigen is unknown.

The study's findings and limits: Indistinguishable V segments, including TRBV6-2 and TRBV6-3, were excluded. Prior analysis indicated that the majority of TCR beta V segments exhibited productivity approximately 87% or approximately 30% of the time. In all likelihood, a cluster of highly shared sequence variants was a sequencing artifact.

Germline CDR1 is SNHLY and CDR2 is FYNNEI. With 2 bases clipped from V and 4 bases from J, the junction kept 7 bases outside the gene matches. CDR3 length equals 15 residues. This receptor was taken from a human donor in good health. Sequenced input: PBMCs. The chain has TRBV2 and TRBJ1-2, with TRBD1 matching 7 bases. CDR3 protein: CASSEQGGKFYGYTF. DNA of the CDR3: TGTGCCAGCAGTGAACAGGGGGGCAAATTCTATGGCTACACCTTC.